One sample yielded the 30 T cell receptor beta chains listed below, sequenced in a study of Graves' ophthalmopathy and Graves' hyperthyroidism. TCR beta CDR3 regions were amplified from RNA transcripts. Following a first-round RT-PCR that used HTBI primers, a second-round multiplex PCR was carried out. Each CDR3 protein is one row after TCRdb ran MiXCR on the multiplex PCR reads. The sample carries roughly 610,000 distinct CDR3 sequences, about a fifth recorded once. Specimen: peripheral blood. The source is a woman aged 18-29 years with stable Graves' hyperthyroidism. Some clones in this sample may be carry-over from other donors' samples.

The chain couples TRBV19 to TRBJ1-5; perhaps TRBD1 as D (5 bases). The CDR3 has 15 amino acids. V shed 7 bases and J shed 4 bases, with 17 bases lying between them. In germline, CDR1 is LNHDA, CDR2 SQIVND (reference sequence). The CDR3 here is CASMEKGLRNQPQHF. The DNA for the CDR3 is TGTGCCAGTATGGAGAAGGGGTTGAGGAATCAGCCCCAGCATTTT.

The rearrangement links TRBV11-2 to TRBJ2-2; 10 nucleotides match TRBD2. In germline, CDR1 is SGHAT, CDR2 FQNNGV. The trim removed 0 bases at V and 4 bases at J, leaving 8 bases unmatched. This CDR3 is 18 amino acids long. The CDR3 here is CASSLDFVAGGGTGELFF. In nucleotides, the CDR3 is TGTGCCAGCAGCTTAGATTTCGTAGCGGGAGGTGGCACCGGGGAGCTGTTTTTT.

The genes are TRBV3-1 and TRBJ1-2, with D perhaps matching TRBD1 (5 bases). CDR3 size: 15 residues. Trimming removed 4 bases from V and 3 bases from J, with 15 bases in between. Looked up from germline, CDR1 is LGHDT and CDR2 is YNNKEL (reference sequence). Here the CDR3 reads CASSLDTLGDYGYTF. The CDR3, as DNA: TGTGCCAGCAGCCTCGACACCTTGGGGGACTATGGCTACACCTTC.

J is TRBJ2-2 and V is TRBV6-5, with 10 bases fitting TRBD1. V lost 2 bases to trimming and J lost 6 bases; unmatched junction nucleotides: 6. The CDR3 has 16 residues. Germline CDR1 reads MNHEY; CDR2 reads SVGAGI. Here the CDR3 DNA reads TGTGCCAGCAGTTACGGGACAGGGGTCCTCGCCGGGGAGCTGTTTTTT. This sequence encodes CASSYGTGVLAGELFF.

This clonotype was seen repeatedly, ten times or more. The CDR3 region has the DNA TGTGCCAGCAGAGTGAGACAGGGGAACACTGAAGCTTTCTTT. As protein: CASRVRQGNTEAFF. The genes are TRBV6-2 or TRBV6-3 and TRBJ1-1, with 7 positions matching TRBD1. The V gene end was trimmed by 6 bases and the J gene end by 1 base; junction bases not matched to a gene: 5. This CDR3 spans 14 amino acids. Germline V gene lookup returns CDR1 MNHEY and CDR2 SVGEGT.

This clonotype occurred many times. The gene calls are TRBV20-1 and TRBJ2-2; tentative D call: TRBD2 (5 bases). The CDR3 consists of 14 residues. Germline values: CDR1 DFQATT, CDR2 SNEGSKA (reference sequence). Trimming stripped 2 bases from V and 6 bases from J, with 13 bases between. The chain's CDR3 is CSARLSGAAGELFF. CDR3 nucleotides: TGCAGTGCTAGACTCAGTGGAGCGGCCGGGGAGCTGTTTTTT.

The table lists this clonotype with many counts. The chain recombines TRBV6-5 with TRBJ2-4, with a weak D call TRBD1 (5 bases). CDR3 length: 14 amino acids. The V gene lost 4 bases and the J gene lost 3 bases, with 10 bases spanning the gap. Germline CDR1 is MNHEY and CDR2 is SVGAGI. The CDR3 loop is CASSLRQSKNIQYF. The CDR3, as DNA: TGTGCCAGCAGTTTACGACAGAGCAAAAACATTCAGTACTTC.

This clonotype has ten or more counts. The chain links TRBV6-1 to TRBJ2-5; TRBD2 matches at 7 bases. The germline gives CDR1 MNHNS, CDR2 SASEGT. The CDR3 loop spans 15 amino acids. V shed 6 bases and J 5 bases; nucleotides not matched to a gene: 12. The CDR3 DNA follows: TGTGCCAGCAGAACCTTTGCGGGGGTTGTTGAGACCCAGTACTTC. Residues: CASRTFAGVVETQYF.

This clonotype was seen only a few times. This chain joins TRBV5-1 and TRBJ1-1; 7 nucleotides line up with TRBD1. J gave up 5 bases and V 2 bases, and 18 bases lay outside the gene matches. This CDR3 region has 18 residues. The germline CDR1 and CDR2 sequences are SGHRS and YFSETQ. The CDR3 DNA sequence: TGCGCCAGCAGCTTAGCGTTCACAGGGGTGGGTGGCAGGACTGAAGCTTTCTTT. Translation gives CASSLAFTGVGGRTEAFF.

This clonotype occurred a few times. The chain couples TRBV5-1 to TRBJ2-3, with 11 nucleotides matching TRBD2. With V trimmed by 3 bases and J by 11 bases, 14 bases remained unmatched. From germline, CDR1 is SGHRS and CDR2 YFSETQ. This CDR3 spans 16 amino acids. The CDR3 protein is CASSSTHLAGGAQQYF. DNA of the CDR3: TGCGCCAGCAGCTCGACCCATCTAGCGGGAGGAGCCCAGCAGTATTTT.

This clonotype was counted many times. This chain links TRBV4-2 with TRBJ2-7; D call uncertain. This CDR3 has 16 residues. Trimming removed 0 bases from V and 0 bases from J, with 12 bases in between. Germline V gene data show CDR1 as LGHNA and CDR2 as YNFKEQ. The CDR3 sequence is CASSQEYLKSSYEQYF. CDR3 DNA: TGTGCCAGCAGCCAAGAGTATCTGAAAAGCTCCTACGAGCAGTACTTC.

In its sample, this clonotype was seen many times. The chain uses TRBV3-1 and TRBJ1-1, with D unclear. There are 13 residues in the CDR3. Germline CDR1 and CDR2: LGHDT and YNNKEL (reference sequence). Trimming left V 1 base short and J 3 bases short, with 6 bases between. Here the CDR3 reads CASSQVLDTEAFF. CDR3 DNA sequence: TGTGCCAGCAGCCAAGTTCTGGACACTGAAGCTTTCTTT.

This chain connects TRBV12-3 or TRBV12-4 to TRBJ2-7, with 9 bases fitting TRBD1. The CDR3 sequence is 14 residues long. V was clipped by 3 bases and J by 5 bases; unmatched bases: 5. The CDR3 spells CASSLAGTGNEQYF. DNA of the CDR3: TGTGCCAGCAGTTTGGCGGGGACAGGGAACGAGCAGTACTTC.

This clonotype was counted at least ten times. The CDR3 DNA reads TGTGCCAGCAGTGACGGACACTACACCGGGGAGCTGTTTTTT. Its translation is CASSDGHYTGELFF. The chain employs TRBV6-1 and TRBJ2-2, with D possibly matching TRBD1 (5 bases). Germline assignment: CDR1 MNHNS and CDR2 SASEGT. Between the trimmed V and J ends, which lost 3 bases and 3 bases, there was a span of 8 bases. This CDR3 is 14 amino acids long.

The CDR3 sequence is CASSPTGPTNEKLFF. The CDR3 region has the DNA TGTGCCAGCAGCCCTACAGGCCCAACTAATGAAAAACTGTTTTTT. The genes are TRBV4-2 and TRBJ1-4; possibly TRBD1 for D (5 bases). This CDR3 has 15 residues. V lost 4 bases to trimming and J lost 0 bases, with 9 bases between them. CDR1 LGHNA and CDR2 YNFKEQ come from the germline V gene.

This clonotype turned up a few times. This clone may be a read error of a much larger clone one base away. CDR3 coding DNA: TGTGCCAGCTCTACTAGAAGTGCCGGGGAGCTGTGTTTT. Translating gives CASSTRSAGELCF. The chain recombines TRBV27 with TRBJ2-2; a weak D match, TRBD2 (5 bases). CDR1 is MNHEY, CDR2 SMNVEV, per germline (reference sequence). This CDR3 comprises 13 residues.

V usage is TRBV6-5 and J usage is TRBJ2-5, with TRBD2 matching 8 bases. After removal of 3 bases from V and 5 bases from J, the junction contained 5 bases not matched to a gene. The CDR3 spans 14 residues. Germline CDR1 MNHEY, CDR2 SVGAGI. CDR3 bases: TGTGCCAGCAGTTATCAGGGACTAGGGGAGACCCAGTACTTC. It yields the protein CASSYQGLGETQYF.

This clonotype was seen a handful of times. The V gene is TRBV12-3 or TRBV12-4, the J gene TRBJ1-2; 8 nucleotides align to TRBD1. There are 14 residues in the CDR3. V gave up 7 bases and J gave up 6 bases; unmatched junction bases: 10. Written as DNA, the CDR3 is TGTGCCAGCACCCGGACAGGGACCCTGCATGGCTACACCTTC. Its translation is CASTRTGTLHGYTF.

This clonotype occurred many times. The gene calls are TRBV24-1 and TRBJ1-1; D uncertain. V was shortened by 1 base and J by 11 bases, with 13 bases between the two germline ends. The CDR3 runs 13 residues. Looked up from germline, CDR1 is KGHDR and CDR2 is SFDVKD. The chain's CDR3 is CATSDFKSGGAFF. The DNA for the CDR3 is TGTGCCACCAGTGATTTTAAGTCAGGCGGTGCTTTCTTT.

This clonotype has ten or more counts. The V call is TRBV9, the J call TRBJ1-1; 11 positions match TRBD1. This CDR3 is 16 amino acids long. The germline CDR1 and CDR2 sequences are SGDLS and YYNGEE. With 3 bases clipped from V and 4 bases from J, the junction kept 8 bases outside the gene matches. CDR3 region: CASSGWGGQGVTEAFF. The CDR3 DNA sequence: TGTGCCAGCAGCGGCTGGGGGGGACAGGGGGTCACTGAAGCTTTCTTT.

This clonotype has at least ten counts. The V and J genes are TRBV6-4 and TRBJ1-2, with D possibly TRBD1 on 5 matching bases. This CDR3 spans 14 amino acids. In germline, CDR1 is MRHNA, CDR2 SNTAGT. Trimming removed 6 bases at V and 4 bases at J, with 15 bases between. The CDR3 region is CASRRDVHGYGYTF. CDR3 DNA sequence: TGTGCCAGCAGACGGGACGTTCATGGCTATGGCTACACCTTC.

This clonotype showed up many times. This sequence joins TRBV5-1 and TRBJ1-6; possible D gene TRBD1, 6 bases. Germline CDR1 is SGHRS and CDR2 is YFSETQ. This CDR3 comprises 13 residues. V was cut by 8 bases and J by 5 bases, with 11 bases left in between. CDR3 residues: CASSDSDNSPLHF. The DNA for the CDR3 is TGCGCCAGTTCGGACAGCGATAATTCACCCCTCCACTTT.

There are many counts of this clonotype. The CDR3 here is CASSLGRELHEQYF. DNA of the CDR3: TGTGCCAGCAGTTTGGGGCGGGAGTTACACGAGCAGTACTTC. The J gene is TRBJ2-7, the V gene TRBV28; 7 positions agree with TRBD2. Trimming at V came to 3 bases and at J to 5 bases, leaving 7 bases not matched to a gene. Germline CDR1 MDHEN, CDR2 SYDVKM. The CDR3 is made up of 14 amino acids.

At least ten counts were recorded for this clonotype. The chain links TRBV11-3 to TRBJ2-5, with 7 bases lining up with TRBD1. The CDR3 extends over 15 amino acids. CDR1 is SGHNT, CDR2 YENEEA, per germline. V was pared by 5 bases and J by 2 bases, with 8 bases of the junction left unmatched. The DNA of the CDR3 is TGTGCCAGCAGCCCGGGACAGAAAAATCAAGAGACCCAGTACTTC. Its protein is CASSPGQKNQETQYF.

The sample holds many counts of this clonotype. The V call is TRBV6-1, the J call TRBJ2-7, with a possible D match to TRBD2 (7 bases). The CDR3 totals 18 residues. V lost 0 bases to trimming and J lost 0 bases, with 18 bases between them. Germline assignment: CDR1 MNHNS and CDR2 SASEGT. CDR3 region: CASSEASGGDRLSYEQYF. The CDR3 bases are TGTGCCAGCAGTGAAGCCTCGGGGGGAGACAGGCTCTCCTACGAGCAGTACTTC.

The rearrangement uses TRBV12-3 or TRBV12-4 and TRBJ2-7; D unresolved. Trimming took 7 bases from V and 2 from J, leaving 18 bases between them. The length of the CDR3 is 15 residues. The DNA of the CDR3 is TGTGCCAGCACCCCGGAAGGAACGATTGCCTACGAGCAGTACTTC. It specifies CASTPEGTIAYEQYF.

The sample holds many counts of this clonotype. V is TRBV6-1 and J is TRBJ1-2, with 7 bases aligning to TRBD1. The germline CDR1 and CDR2 sequences are MNHNS and SASEGT. Trimming took 3 bases from V and 7 from J; bases not matched to a gene: 5. This CDR3 has 13 residues. The CDR3: CASSESRGSGYTF. DNA of the CDR3: TGTGCCAGCAGTGAGTCCAGGGGGAGTGGCTACACCTTC.

This clonotype was recorded at least ten times. The chain is built from TRBV11-2 and TRBJ2-7; D is possibly TRBD2 (6 bases). This CDR3 contains 16 residues. V was shortened by 6 bases and J by 1 base, with 19 bases between the two germline ends. From germline, CDR1 is SGHAT and CDR2 FQNNGV. The DNA of the CDR3 is TGTGCCAGCAGAGACACCAATAGCGGTACTTCCTACGAGCAGTACTTC. Translating it yields CASRDTNSGTSYEQYF.

This clonotype was recorded many times. J is TRBJ1-2 and V is TRBV6-5, with 9 bases aligning to TRBD1. Germline V lookup: CDR1 MNHEY, CDR2 SVGAGI. V was clipped by 5 bases and J by 4 bases; unmatched bases: 8. The CDR3 loop spans 15 amino acids. The CDR3 protein is CASSTGQGTFYGYTF. DNA of the CDR3: TGTGCCAGCAGTACTGGACAGGGGACATTCTATGGCTACACCTTC.

The V and J genes are TRBV10-2 and TRBJ1-5; TRBD1 might be the D (5 bases). The CDR3 extends over 13 amino acids. The germline V gene has CDR1 WSHSY and CDR2 SAAADI. The V end lost 7 bases, the J end lost 5 bases, and 12 bases lay between the germline ends. CDR3 residues: CASTETGHQPQHF. The CDR3 nucleotides are TGCGCCAGCACCGAAACGGGGCATCAGCCCCAGCATTTT.